These 29 T cell receptor beta chains came from one sample sequenced in a study of cytomegalovirus exposure and HLA in healthy donors. The PCR was carried out with 60 Vbeta primers and 13 Jbeta primers. Sequenced by immunoSEQ multiplex PCR; TCRdb stores in-frame clones only, minus some. The top ten hold 2% to 2.5% of the sample, which has around 300,000 clones, 65% to 85% seen once. The sample was PBMCs. These receptors all stem from a female donor in good health and CMV-seronegative.

The V and J genes are TRBV27 and TRBJ2-1; 13 bases agree with TRBD2. V lost 2 bases, J lost 7 bases, and 8 bases stayed unmatched. Germline lookup yields CDR1 MNHEY and CDR2 SMNVEV (reference sequence). The CDR3 spans 17 residues. This chain's CDR3 is CASSLPPGLAGVNEQFF. In DNA, the CDR3 is TGTGCCAGCAGTTTACCTCCCGGACTAGCGGGAGTAAATGAGCAGTTCTTC.

This clone turned up a few times. J is TRBJ2-7 and V is TRBV2; 9 nucleotides line up with TRBD1. The germline CDR1 and CDR2 sequences are SNHLY and FYNNEI. This CDR3 comprises 15 residues. The V and J ends lost 2 bases and 2 bases, in that order; junction bases with no gene match: 4. This CDR3 reads CASSETGQGTYEQYF. The CDR3 DNA is TGTGCCAGCAGTGAAACGGGACAGGGAACCTACGAGCAGTACTTC.

The J gene is TRBJ2-3, the V gene TRBV7-3, with TRBD1 as a possible D gene (7 bases). Germline loops: CDR1 SGHTA, CDR2 FQGTGA. The V end was cut by 2 bases, the J end by 3 bases, with 15 bases between. The CDR3 consists of 16 residues. CDR3 loop: CASSLYGGGITDTQYF. For the CDR3, the DNA is TGTGCCAGCAGCTTATACGGAGGGGGCATTACAGATACGCAGTATTTT.

The chain combines TRBV11-3 with TRBJ2-1, with 9 bases identical to TRBD2. The CDR3 spans 16 residues. V was pared by 8 bases and J by 7 bases, with 15 bases of the junction left unmatched. Germline values: CDR1 SGHNT, CDR2 YENEEA. The CDR3 DNA reads as TGTGCCAGCGGAGTGCGGGAGGGCCGGGTTTGGAATGAGCAGTTCTTC. Protein sequence: CASGVREGRVWNEQFF.

The chain employs TRBV27 and TRBJ2-5, with D unclear. CDR1 and CDR2 (germline): MNHEY, SMNVEV (reference sequence). V was clipped by 0 bases and J by 6 bases, with 11 bases between them. The length of the CDR3 is 14 residues. Here the CDR3 reads CASSLSIGGQTQYF. The CDR3 bases are TGTGCCAGCAGTTTATCGATCGGTGGTCAGACCCAGTACTTC.

The rearrangement joins TRBV2 to TRBJ2-6, with D possibly being TRBD2 (7 bases). Germline V gene lookup returns CDR1 SNHLY and CDR2 FYNNEI. The length of the CDR3 is 14 residues. V was pared by 6 bases and J by 6 bases, with 12 bases between. The CDR3: CASSGGRKANVLTF. CDR3 nucleotide sequence: TGTGCCAGCAGCGGGGGGCGAAAGGCCAACGTCCTGACTTTC.

This rearrangement joins TRBV20-1 to TRBJ1-2, with a possible D match to TRBD1 (5 bases). V lost 5 bases and J 8 bases, leaving 12 bases between the germline ends. Germline V gene data show CDR1 as DFQATT and CDR2 as SNEGSKA (reference sequence). This CDR3 spans 11 amino acids. The CDR3 loop reads CSAATGVGYTF. In nucleotides, the CDR3 is TGCAGTGCTGCGACGGGGGTCGGCTACACCTTC.

V usage is TRBV15 and J usage is TRBJ2-1; D is uncertain. Trimming shortened V by 0 bases and J by 9 bases, and 12 bases separated the two germline ends. The length of the CDR3 is 14 residues. Germline V lookup: CDR1 LNHNV, CDR2 YYDKDF (reference sequence). CDR3 coding DNA: TGTGCCACCAGCAGAGATCTTATTAACGGTGAGCAGTTCTTC. As protein: CATSRDLINGEQFF.

CDR3 loop: CASSLGKRVGFSPYSRYGYTF. The CDR3 DNA is TGCGCCAGCAGCTTGGGGAAGCGGGTCGGGTTCAGCCCTTATAGCAGGTATGGCTACACCTTC. V usage is TRBV5-1 and J usage is TRBJ1-2; D gene uncertain. The V end lost 0 bases, the J end lost 5 bases, and 32 bases lay between the germline ends. CDR3 length: 21 residues. Germline CDR1 and CDR2: SGHRS and YFSETQ.

V usage is TRBV2 and J usage is TRBJ2-3, with 7 bases identical to TRBD1. Germline loops: CDR1 SNHLY, CDR2 FYNNEI. J lost 4 bases, V lost 7 bases, and 8 bases had no gene match. The CDR3 has 14 residues. The CDR3 spells CASIPNRGPDTQYF. In DNA, the CDR3 is TGTGCCAGCATCCCGAACAGGGGACCAGATACGCAGTATTTT.

CDR3: CSVDQGYEQYF. The CDR3 coding sequence is TGCAGCGTAGACCAGGGCTACGAGCAGTACTTC. The V and J genes are TRBV29-1 and TRBJ2-7; tentatively, D is TRBD1 (5 bases). The V end was cut by 6 bases, the J end by 3 bases, with 9 bases between. The CDR3 length is 11 residues. Germline CDR1 and CDR2: SQVTM and ANQGSEA.

The chain couples TRBV5-5 to TRBJ2-1, with 13 positions matching TRBD2. CDR3 size: 17 residues. Trimming took 4 bases from V and 7 from J; bases not matched to a gene: 11. Germline V gives CDR1 SGHKS, CDR2 YYEKEE (reference sequence). The CDR3 DNA sequence: TGTGCCAGCAGCACCCGGACTAGCGGGAGATCGGGTAATGAGCAGTTCTTC. Amino acid sequence: CASSTRTSGRSGNEQFF.

This clone was picked up a small number of times. V gene TRBV27 combines with J gene TRBJ2-7, with 12 bases lining up with TRBD2. CDR1 and CDR2 (germline): MNHEY, SMNVEV (reference sequence). The CDR3 covers 15 residues. V was pared by 4 bases and J by 4 bases, with 5 bases of the junction left unmatched. DNA for the CDR3: TGTGCCAGCAGTTGGACTAGCGGGGCTAATTACGAGCAGTACTTC. Amino acid sequence: CASSWTSGANYEQYF.

In its sample, this clone was seen a few times. The chain links TRBV19 to TRBJ2-1, with TRBD1 identical over 9 bases. With 7 bases clipped from V and 7 bases from J, the junction kept 8 bases outside the gene matches. The germline gives CDR1 LNHDA, CDR2 SQIVND (reference sequence). The length of the CDR3 is 14 residues. The CDR3 DNA sequence: TGTGCCAGTAAAGCACAGGGGGCTGCTAATGAGCAGTTCTTC. Its translation: CASKAQGAANEQFF.

The rearrangement uses TRBV18 and TRBJ2-1, with TRBD2 matching 7 bases. V trimming: 3 bases; J trimming: 6 bases; junction bases outside the gene matches: 5. CDR1 is KGHSH and CDR2 is LQKENI in the germline V gene. CDR3 length equals 14 residues. The CDR3 DNA is TGTGCCAGCTCACCTTCCTGGGGGGGCAATGAGCAGTTCTTC. Translated, it gives CASSPSWGGNEQFF.

This clone was counted between two and nine times. This sequence joins TRBV19 and TRBJ2-1; D uncertain. V was clipped by 5 bases and J by 6 bases, with 8 bases between them. The germline V gene encodes CDR1 LNHDA and CDR2 SQIVND (reference sequence). The CDR3 totals 12 residues. The CDR3 region has the DNA TGTGCCAGTAGTGCCCTAAGCAATGAGCAGTTCTTC. Translation: CASSALSNEQFF.

V is TRBV5-1 and J is TRBJ2-5; D is unresolved. The DNA matches TRBJ2-7 better at its end, which makes the J call doubtful. The CDR3 sequence is 12 residues long. The germline gives CDR1 SGHRS, CDR2 YFSETQ. CDR3 loop: CASSLDRSEQYF. CDR3 coding DNA: TGCGCCAGCAGCTTGGACAGATCCGAGCAGTACTTC.

The V call is TRBV27, the J call TRBJ1-6; D gene unclear. The CDR3 runs to 17 residues. Trimming cost V 5 bases and J 2 bases, with 16 bases left between them. Germline V CDR1 and CDR2: MNHEY, SMNVEV (reference sequence). Here the CDR3 DNA reads TGTGCCAGCAGTGTAAGAGGTGGTAGAACCTATAATTCACCCCTCCACTTT. This codes for CASSVRGGRTYNSPLHF.

The chain couples TRBV5-1 to TRBJ2-7, with 8 bases matching TRBD2. The trim removed 0 bases at V and 1 base at J, leaving 3 bases unmatched. This CDR3 region has 15 residues. Germline lookup yields CDR1 SGHRS and CDR2 YFSETQ. CDR3 coding DNA: TGCGCCAGCAGCTTGGCCGTAGCGGGATCCTACGAGCAGTACTTC. Protein sequence: CASSLAVAGSYEQYF.

The V gene is TRBV4-2, the J gene TRBJ1-1; 9 bases fit TRBD1. CDR3 length: 15 amino acids. The germline gives CDR1 LGHNA, CDR2 YNFKEQ. The J segment lost 5 bases and the V segment lost 2 bases, leaving 6 bases of the junction unmatched. The CDR3 sequence is CASSQHRGLGTEAFF. The CDR3 DNA sequence: TGTGCCAGCAGCCAACACAGGGGGCTCGGAACTGAAGCTTTCTTT.

The rearrangement joins TRBV6-1 to TRBJ1-2; D is uncertain. This CDR3 has 14 residues. V was clipped by 7 bases and J by 4 bases, with 16 bases between them. Germline V gives CDR1 MNHNS, CDR2 SASEGT. The CDR3 here is CASKLLAAVYGYTF. DNA for the CDR3: TGTGCCAGCAAATTATTAGCGGCAGTCTATGGCTACACCTTC.

The V gene is TRBV10-2, the J gene TRBJ2-5; 12 bases are shared with TRBD2. There are 13 residues in the CDR3. Trimming at V came to 8 bases and at J to 5 bases, leaving 3 bases not matched to a gene. The germline CDR1 and CDR2 sequences are WSHSY and SAAADI. Written as DNA, the CDR3 is TGCGCCAGCCTACTAGCGGGAGGCGAGACCCAGTACTTC. Translated: CASLLAGGETQYF.

The chain recombines TRBV5-1 with TRBJ2-5; D unclear. The J call may be mistaken, given a closer DNA end match to TRBJ2-7. Germline V gives CDR1 SGHRS, CDR2 YFSETQ. CDR3 length: 14 residues. The CDR3 DNA follows: TGCGCCAGCAGCTTTCGAGGAACCACCTACGAGCAGTACTTC. This gives the protein CASSFRGTTYEQYF.

J is TRBJ1-2 and V is TRBV2, with D maybe TRBD1 (5 bases). The CDR3 totals 14 residues. V lost 6 bases to trimming and J lost 0 bases, with 11 bases between them. The germline V gene has CDR1 SNHLY and CDR2 FYNNEI. The CDR3 loop is CASRFQGPNYGYTF. The CDR3 coding sequence is TGTGCCAGCAGATTCCAGGGTCCTAACTATGGCTACACCTTC.

This chain joins TRBV28 and TRBJ2-7; 7 positions match TRBD1. The junction had 5 bases not matched to a gene; V was cut back by 2 bases and J by 4 bases. The germline V gene has CDR1 MDHEN and CDR2 SYDVKM. The CDR3 spans 14 residues. The CDR3 DNA follows: TGTGCCAGCAGTTTAGGGGCAGGGGGTTACGAGCAGTACTTC. Translation gives CASSLGAGGYEQYF. The full variable domain, completed using reference TRBV28 and TRBJ2-7, is DVKVTQSSRYLVKRTGEKVFLECVQDMDHENMFWYRQDPGLGLRLIYFSYDVKMKEKGDIPEGYSVSREKKERFSLILESASTNQTSMYLCASSLGAGGYEQYFGPGTRLTVT.

The CDR3 is CASSQPGQGFNEQFF. In nucleotides, the CDR3 is TGCGCCAGCAGCCAACCGGGACAGGGATTCAATGAGCAGTTCTTC. The genes are TRBV4-1 and TRBJ2-1; the match to TRBD1 covers 9 bases. The V and J ends lost 2 bases and 6 bases, in that order; junction bases with no gene match: 5. CDR1 is MGHRA, CDR2 YSYEKL, per germline. The CDR3 has 15 residues.

CDR3 bases: TGCGCCAGCAGCCTGGGCGGGTTTTATAGCAATCAGCCCCAGCATTTT. It translates to CASSLGGFYSNQPQHF. The rearrangement links TRBV4-1 to TRBJ1-5; D not resolved. The CDR3 covers 16 residues. Trimming shortened V by 4 bases and J by 0 bases, and 13 bases separated the two germline ends. Germline V gene lookup returns CDR1 MGHRA and CDR2 YSYEKL.

V and J are TRBV7-8 and TRBJ2-7; D unclear. Germline V lookup: CDR1 SGHVS, CDR2 FQNEAQ. Between the trimmed V and J ends, which lost 5 bases and 2 bases, there was a span of 7 bases. The CDR3 runs to 12 residues. The CDR3 loop reads CASSTHTYEQYF. In DNA, the CDR3 is TGTGCCAGCAGCACCCACACCTACGAGCAGTACTTC.

The CDR3 DNA reads TGTGCCACCAGCAGAGATCCGGCCGGGATAGACATTCAGTACTTC. It yields the protein CATSRDPAGIDIQYF. The V gene is TRBV15, the J gene TRBJ2-4; a possible D gene is TRBD2 (5 bases). With 0 bases removed from V and 8 bases from J, the gap between germline ends came to 14 bases. Germline loops: CDR1 LNHNV, CDR2 YYDKDF (reference sequence). CDR3 length: 15 residues.